This T cell receptor beta chain was profiled in a study of immune evolution from preneoplasia to lung adenocarcinoma. Profiling relied on immunoSEQ multiplex PCR, and the TCRdb table lists in-frame clones only, not all of them. The table records 12,000 to 15,000 clones, over 65% of them present only once. Resections took place in Japan or China from about 2014 to 2018. This clonotype originated in a person aged 55 to 79 with lung adenocarcinoma. Material for sequencing was FFPE minimally invasive lung adenocarcinoma tissue.

CDR3 residues: CASSLSPGSTGELFF. In DNA form, the CDR3 reads TGTGCCAGCAGCTTGTCTCCAGGGTCGACCGGGGAGCTGTTTTTT. The gene calls are TRBV5-4 and TRBJ2-2; possible D gene TRBD1, 5 bases. Germline V CDR1 and CDR2: SGHNT, YYREEE (reference sequence). V lost 1 base and J 5 bases, leaving 12 bases between the germline ends. There are 15 residues in the CDR3.